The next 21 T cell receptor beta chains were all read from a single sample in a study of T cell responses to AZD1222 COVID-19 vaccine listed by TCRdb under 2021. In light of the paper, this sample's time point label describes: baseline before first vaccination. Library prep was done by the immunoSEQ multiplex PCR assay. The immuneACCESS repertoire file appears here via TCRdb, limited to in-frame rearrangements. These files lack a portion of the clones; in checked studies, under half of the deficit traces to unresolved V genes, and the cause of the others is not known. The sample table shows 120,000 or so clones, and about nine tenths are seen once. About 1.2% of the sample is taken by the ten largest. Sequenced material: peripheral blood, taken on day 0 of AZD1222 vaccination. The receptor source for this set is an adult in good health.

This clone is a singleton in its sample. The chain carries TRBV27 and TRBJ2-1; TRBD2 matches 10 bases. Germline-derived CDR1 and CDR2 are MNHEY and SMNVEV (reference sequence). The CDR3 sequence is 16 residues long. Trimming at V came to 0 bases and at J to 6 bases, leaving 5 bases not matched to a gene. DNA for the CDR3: TGTGCCAGCAGTTTATCGGAGCGGGGGGGCCGCAATGAGCAGTTCTTC. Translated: CASSLSERGGRNEQFF.

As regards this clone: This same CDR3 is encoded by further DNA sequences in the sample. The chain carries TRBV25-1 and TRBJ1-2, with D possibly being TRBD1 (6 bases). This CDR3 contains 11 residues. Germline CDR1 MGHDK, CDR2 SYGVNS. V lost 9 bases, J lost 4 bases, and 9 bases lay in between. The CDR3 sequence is CASSGVYGYTF. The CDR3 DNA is TGTGCCAGTTCAGGGGTCTATGGCTACACCTTC.

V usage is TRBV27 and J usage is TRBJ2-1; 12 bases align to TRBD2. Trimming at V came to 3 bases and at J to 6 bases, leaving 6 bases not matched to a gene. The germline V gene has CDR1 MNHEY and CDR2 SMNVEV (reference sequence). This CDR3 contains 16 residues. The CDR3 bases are TGTGCCAGCAGTTTCCTACTAGCGGGGGGAGTCAATGAGCAGTTCTTC. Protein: CASSFLLAGGVNEQFF.

CDR3 region: CASKQGYNSPLHF. The DNA for the CDR3 is TGTGCCAGTAAACAGGGATATAATTCACCCCTCCACTTT. V usage is TRBV19 and J usage is TRBJ1-6, with D maybe TRBD1 (6 bases). The CDR3 is 13 residues long. Germline CDR1 LNHDA, CDR2 SQIVND (reference sequence). With 7 bases removed from V and 4 bases from J, the gap between germline ends came to 8 bases.

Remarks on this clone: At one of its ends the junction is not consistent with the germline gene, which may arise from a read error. CDR3 in amino acids: CASILLAGTNTGELFF. As DNA, the CDR3 is TGTGCCAGCATCTTACTAGCGGGGACGAACACCGGGGAGCTGTTTTTT. The chain has TRBV11-2 and TRBJ2-2; TRBD2 aligns across 10 bases. The CDR3 covers 16 residues. Germline V gives CDR1 SGHAT, CDR2 FQNNGV.

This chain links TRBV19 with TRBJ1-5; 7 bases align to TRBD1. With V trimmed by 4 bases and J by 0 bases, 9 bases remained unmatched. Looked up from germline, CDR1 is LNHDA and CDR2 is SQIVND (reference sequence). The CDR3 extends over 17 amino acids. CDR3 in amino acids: CASSKAGGGFSNQPQHF. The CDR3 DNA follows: TGTGCCAGTAGTAAGGCAGGGGGGGGTTTTAGCAATCAGCCCCAGCATTTT.

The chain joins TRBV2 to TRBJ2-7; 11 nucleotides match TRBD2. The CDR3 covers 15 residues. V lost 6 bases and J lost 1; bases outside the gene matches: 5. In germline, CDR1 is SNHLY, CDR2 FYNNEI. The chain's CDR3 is CASSTSGGVSYEQYF. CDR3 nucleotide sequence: TGTGCCAGCAGCACTAGCGGGGGCGTATCCTACGAGCAGTACTTC.

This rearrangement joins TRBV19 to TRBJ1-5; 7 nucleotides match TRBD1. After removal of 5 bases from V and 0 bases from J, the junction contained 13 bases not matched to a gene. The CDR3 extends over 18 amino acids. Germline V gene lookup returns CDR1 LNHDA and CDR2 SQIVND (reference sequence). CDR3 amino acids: CASSVQLGTAYSNQPQHF. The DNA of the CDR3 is TGTGCCAGTAGTGTCCAACTCGGGACAGCGTATAGCAATCAGCCCCAGCATTTT.

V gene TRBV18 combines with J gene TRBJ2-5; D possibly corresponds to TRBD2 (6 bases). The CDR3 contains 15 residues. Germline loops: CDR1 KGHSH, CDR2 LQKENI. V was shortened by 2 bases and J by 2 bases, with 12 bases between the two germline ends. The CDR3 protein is CASSPTGGGQETQYF. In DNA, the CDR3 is TGTGCCAGCTCACCAACCGGGGGTGGGCAAGAGACCCAGTACTTC.

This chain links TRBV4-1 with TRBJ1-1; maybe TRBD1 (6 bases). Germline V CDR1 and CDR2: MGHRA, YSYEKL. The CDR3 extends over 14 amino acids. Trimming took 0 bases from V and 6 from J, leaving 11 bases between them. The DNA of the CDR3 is TGCGCCAGCAGCCAAGATCCAGGGGATCCTGAAGCTTTCTTT. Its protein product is CASSQDPGDPEAFF.

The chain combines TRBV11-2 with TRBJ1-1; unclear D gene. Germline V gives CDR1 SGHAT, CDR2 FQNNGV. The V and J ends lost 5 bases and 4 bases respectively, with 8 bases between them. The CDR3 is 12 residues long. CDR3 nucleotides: TGTGCCAGCAGCCTCGCGGGCACTGAAGCTTTCTTT. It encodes CASSLAGTEAFF. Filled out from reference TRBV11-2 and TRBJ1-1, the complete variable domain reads EAGVAQSPRYKIIEKRQSVAFWCNPISGHATLYWYQQILGQGPKLLIQFQNNGVVDDSQLPKDRFSAERLKGVDSTLKIQPAKLEDSAVYLCASSLAGTEAFFGQGTRLTVV.

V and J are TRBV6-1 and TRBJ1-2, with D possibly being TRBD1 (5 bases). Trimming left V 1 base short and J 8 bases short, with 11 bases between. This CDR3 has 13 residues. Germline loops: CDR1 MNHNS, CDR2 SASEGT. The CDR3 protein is CASSEVAGIGYTF. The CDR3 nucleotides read TGTGCCAGCAGTGAAGTGGCAGGGATCGGCTACACCTTC.

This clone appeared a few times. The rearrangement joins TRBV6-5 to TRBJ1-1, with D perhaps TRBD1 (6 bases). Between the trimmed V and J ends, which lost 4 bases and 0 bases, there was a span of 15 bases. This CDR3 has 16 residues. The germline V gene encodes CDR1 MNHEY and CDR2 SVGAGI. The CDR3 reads CASSWGGGPLNTEAFF. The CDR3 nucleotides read TGTGCCAGCAGTTGGGGCGGGGGGCCTTTGAACACTGAAGCTTTCTTT.

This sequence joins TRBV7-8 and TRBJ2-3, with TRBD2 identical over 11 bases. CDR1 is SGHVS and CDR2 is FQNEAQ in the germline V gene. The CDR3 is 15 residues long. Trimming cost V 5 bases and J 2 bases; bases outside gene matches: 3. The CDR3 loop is CASSATSGATDTQYF. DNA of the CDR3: TGTGCCAGCAGCGCGACTAGCGGGGCCACAGATACGCAGTATTTT.

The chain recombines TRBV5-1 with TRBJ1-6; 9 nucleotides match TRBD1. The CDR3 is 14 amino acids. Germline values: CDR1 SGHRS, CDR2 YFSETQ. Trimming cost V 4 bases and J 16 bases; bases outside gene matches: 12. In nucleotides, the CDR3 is TGCGCCAGCAGCCGGGGACAGGGCCTAGAGCAGCTCCACTTT. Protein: CASSRGQGLEQLHF.

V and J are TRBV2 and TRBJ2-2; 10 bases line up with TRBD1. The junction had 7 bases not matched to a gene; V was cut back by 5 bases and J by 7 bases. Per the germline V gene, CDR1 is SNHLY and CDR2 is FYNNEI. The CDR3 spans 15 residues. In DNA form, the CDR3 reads TGTGCCAGCAGTCCCGGGACAGGGGCGGTCGGGGAGCTGTTTTTT. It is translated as CASSPGTGAVGELFF.

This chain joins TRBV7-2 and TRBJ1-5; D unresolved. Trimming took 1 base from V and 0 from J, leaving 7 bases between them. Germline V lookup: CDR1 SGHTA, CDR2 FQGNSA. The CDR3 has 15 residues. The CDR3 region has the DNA TGTGCCAGCAGCTTAGTGTCAAATAGCAATCAGCCCCAGCATTTT. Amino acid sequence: CASSLVSNSNQPQHF.

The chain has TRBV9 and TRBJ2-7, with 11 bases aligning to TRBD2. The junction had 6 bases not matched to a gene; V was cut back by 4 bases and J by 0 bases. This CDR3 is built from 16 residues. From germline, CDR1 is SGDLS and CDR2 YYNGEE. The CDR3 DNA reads TGTGCCAGCAGCCCCCCCGGGACTAGCGGCTCCTACGAGCAGTACTTC. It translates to CASSPPGTSGSYEQYF.

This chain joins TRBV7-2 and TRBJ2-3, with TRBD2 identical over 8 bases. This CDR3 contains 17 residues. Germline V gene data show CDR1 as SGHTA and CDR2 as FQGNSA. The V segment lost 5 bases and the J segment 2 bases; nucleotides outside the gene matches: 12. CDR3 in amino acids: CASSASPGTSATDTQYF. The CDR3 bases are TGTGCCAGCAGCGCTTCACCCGGGACTAGTGCCACAGATACGCAGTATTTT.

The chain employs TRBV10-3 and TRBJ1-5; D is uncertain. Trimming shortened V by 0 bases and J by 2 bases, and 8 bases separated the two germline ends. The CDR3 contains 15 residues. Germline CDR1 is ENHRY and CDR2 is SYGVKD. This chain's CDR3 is CAISESAGGNQPQHF. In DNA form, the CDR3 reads TGTGCCATCAGTGAGTCGGCGGGAGGCAATCAGCCCCAGCATTTT.

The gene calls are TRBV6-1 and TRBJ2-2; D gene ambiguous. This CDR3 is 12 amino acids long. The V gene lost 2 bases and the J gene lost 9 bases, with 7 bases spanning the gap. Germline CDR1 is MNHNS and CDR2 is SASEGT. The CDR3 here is CASSETLWELFF. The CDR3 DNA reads TGTGCCAGCAGTGAAACACTGTGGGAGCTGTTTTTT.